This T cell receptor (beta chain) was retrieved from a study of T cells in Graves' hyperthyroidism and ophthalmopathy. Looked up from germline, CDR1 is LGHDT and CDR2 is YNNKEL (reference sequence). The CDR3 contains 19 residues. Trimming removed 0 bases from V and 5 bases from J; junction bases left unmatched: 15. This clonotype was detected ten times or more. Amplification of TCR beta CDR3 regions was performed using RNA transcripts as template. HTBI primers drove first-round RT-PCR of the TCR CDR3. TCRdb reprocessed the multiplex PCR reads via MiXCR and lists one record per CDR3 protein. The data show about 400,000 distinct CDR3 sequences, 15% to 19% seen once.

The receptor's source is a woman between 18 and 30 years old with Graves' hyperthyroidism. Sequenced input: blood. The chain couples TRBV3-1 to TRBJ2-1, with 8 bases lining up with TRBD2. This chain's CDR3 is CASSQDIPQVAGFDNEQFF. CDR3 in DNA: TGTGCCAGCAGCCAAGATATCCCTCAGGTAGCGGGATTCGACAATGAGCAGTTCTTC.